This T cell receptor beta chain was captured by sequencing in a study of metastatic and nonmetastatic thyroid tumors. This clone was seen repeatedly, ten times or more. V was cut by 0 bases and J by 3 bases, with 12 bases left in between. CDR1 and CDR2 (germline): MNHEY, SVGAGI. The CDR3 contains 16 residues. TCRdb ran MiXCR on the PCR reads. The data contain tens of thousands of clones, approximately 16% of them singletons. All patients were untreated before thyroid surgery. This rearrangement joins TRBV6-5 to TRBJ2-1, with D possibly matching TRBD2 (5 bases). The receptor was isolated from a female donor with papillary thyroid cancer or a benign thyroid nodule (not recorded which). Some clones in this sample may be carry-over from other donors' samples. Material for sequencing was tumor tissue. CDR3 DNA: TGTGCCAGCAGTTACTCTTTGGCGGGTGGCTACAATGAGCAGTTCTTC. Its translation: CASSYSLAGGYNEQFF.